This T cell receptor (beta chain) was retrieved from a study of blood T cells in healthy people across ages (dated by TCRdb to the mid-2010s). General notes on the study: In model experiments, roughly one uniquely barcoded TCR beta cDNA molecule per two T cells was captured by template switching. Two additional independent replicas of 1 million unique cDNA reads from the same blood draw were analyzed for two donors (one aged 18 to 30 and one aged 80 or older). To track age-related changes in TCR beta repertoire diversity, the study relied on deep sequencing normalized with unique cDNA molecular identifiers. The donors were split into four age groups: young (average 16 years), middle-aged (around 37), aged (about 56) and long-lived (approximately 80). To avoid experimental bias, donors of different ages were spread randomly across the sequencing lanes.

This clonotype appeared a few times. The specificity of this receptor is unknown. No much larger clone exists at a distance of one base, and base qualities are not known. Library generation was performed with 5' RACE. TCRdb names Illumina HiSeq 2500 as the instrument used. A second roughly 7 to 11 cycle PCR used a sample-barcoded 5' primer and a J-beta primer mix. A template-switch 5' adaptor carrying 12 random nucleotides introduced a unique molecular identifier onto each TCR beta cDNA molecule. Each sample yielded at least 2.5 million CDR3-containing paired-end reads. First-strand cDNA synthesis was performed from all RNA using the Mint cDNA synthesis kit, with priming by a TRBC-specific oligonucleotide. Following uracil-DNA glycosylase treatment, all cDNA underwent a first 18-cycle PCR with the universal primers M1SS and BC2_uni_R. As for the authors' bioinformatics: Each sample was normalized by randomly selecting 1 million high-quality reads, each carrying a distinct molecular identifier. Reads sharing molecular identifiers were discarded rather than binned into consensus sequences. MiTCR, set to a Q25 quality threshold and the strictest error-elimination algorithm, was used for CDR3 identification, clonotype clustering and error correction. A nonparametric unseen species model using Euler transformation provided a lower-bound estimate of total TCR beta diversity. TCRdb redid the processing of the public reads, applying fastp at Q25 and MiXCR, and retained in-frame beta chains. Rows matching on CDR3 protein sequence are summarized as one entry with the most common DNA and genes. In this record, the V and J calls reflect TCRdb's handling and not the investigators' own analysis. The table for this sample lists 1.5 million to 2 million distinct CDR3 sequences; 28% of them were counted only once. Over 7% of the sample is in the top ten clones.

The roughly 37 donors, aged about 6 to 95 years, were systemically healthy Caucasian individuals from Russia. Each donor gave around 9.9 milliliters of peripheral blood, collected into EDTA-treated Vacutainer tubes. PBMCs were isolated by Ficoll-Paque density-gradient centrifugation, with at least 7 million obtained per sample. Total RNA, at least 6 micrograms per sample, was extracted from PBMCs with Trizol reagent. Naive CD45RAhigh/CD27high T cell percentages were measured by flow cytometry on a PBMC aliquot from every donor. General conclusions and limits of the study: Estimates of total diversity based on one million sequenced T cells were regarded as lower bounds and as underestimates. Because the CMV infection status of the donors was unknown, age-related changes in expanded clonotypes may potentially have been confounded. Since profiling was done on bulk unsorted PBMCs, naive and antigen-experienced compartments could not be conclusively compared. As age increased, observed TCR beta diversity per million T cells dropped in a roughly linear way, and a significant reduction was already evident by age 40. The percentage of naive T cells measured by flow cytometry correlated strongly with observed TCR beta diversity. Compared with the aged group, the long-lived group had more naive CD4+ T cells, fewer expanded clones and increased TCR diversity, suggesting age selection.

The receptor was isolated from a woman aged 25 to 39 in good health. The sample consisted of blood.

The DNA sequence is TGTGCCAGCAGCTTCGGACAGTCTAGGTCACCCCTCCACTTT. This yields the protein CASSFGQSRSPLHF. The chain joins TRBV7-9 to TRBJ1-6, with a tentative D gene TRBD1 over 6 matching bases. For CDR1 and CDR2, the germline V gene (reference sequence) lists SEHNR and FQNEAQ. The V end loses 3 bases and the J end loses 10 bases, and a stretch of 13 bases separates them. The CDR3 contains 14 residues, cysteine and phenylalanine counted. The DNA shown is the 42-base CDR3, in frame from base 1.